This TCR beta chain derives from a study of blood T cells in healthy people across ages. For the second PCR, which ran for about 7 to 11 cycles, a sample-barcoded 5' primer and a J-beta primer mix were used. Each TCR beta cDNA got a 12-nucleotide random molecular identifier. TCRdb re-called the 5' RACE reads with MiXCR, one entry per CDR3 protein. The sample consists of approximately 1,000,000 distinct CDR3 sequences, roughly 45% of them appearing once. A single count supports this clonotype. The antigen is not known. V lost 4 bases to trimming and J lost 2 bases, with 31 bases between them. From germline, CDR1 is MNHNS and CDR2 SASEGT. The CDR3 is 21 amino acids. Caucasian individuals from Russia who were healthy and aged roughly 6 to 100 acted as donors. Study conclusions and caveats: Diversity of TCR beta correlated strongly with naive T cell percentage. Older age went with lower TCR beta diversity per million T cells, in a roughly linear way.

The TCR originated in an older woman in good health. The source material was blood. V is TRBV6-1 and J is TRBJ2-3; D possibly corresponds to TRBD2 (7 bases). The CDR3 sequence: CASSASRGGRVAWGLTDTQYF. CDR3 nucleotide sequence: TGTGCCAGCAGTGCCAGTCGCGGGGGCAGAGTAGCCTGGGGACTCACAGATACGCAGTATTTT.